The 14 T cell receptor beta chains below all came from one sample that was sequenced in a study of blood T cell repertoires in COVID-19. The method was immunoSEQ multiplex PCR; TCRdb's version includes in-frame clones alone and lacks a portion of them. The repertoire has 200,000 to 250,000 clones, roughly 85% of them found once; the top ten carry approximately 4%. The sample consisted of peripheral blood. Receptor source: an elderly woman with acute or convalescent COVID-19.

The CDR3 DNA reads TGTGCCAGCAGCCTCCGGGGTACCCGAGAGGGCACAGATACGCAGTATTTT. Its protein is CASSLRGTREGTDTQYF. The rearrangement uses TRBV14 and TRBJ2-3; a possible D gene is TRBD2 (5 bases). V was shortened by 4 bases and J by 1 base, with 18 bases between the two germline ends. The germline V gene encodes CDR1 SGHDN and CDR2 FVKESK. CDR3 length: 17 amino acids. The full variable domain, rest sourced from reference TRBV14 and TRBJ2-3, is EAGVTQFPSHSVIEKGQTVTLRCDPISGHDNLYWYRRVMGKEIKFLLHFVKESKQDESGMPNNRFLAERTGGTYSTLKVQPAELEDSGVYFCASSLRGTREGTDTQYFGPGTRLTVL.

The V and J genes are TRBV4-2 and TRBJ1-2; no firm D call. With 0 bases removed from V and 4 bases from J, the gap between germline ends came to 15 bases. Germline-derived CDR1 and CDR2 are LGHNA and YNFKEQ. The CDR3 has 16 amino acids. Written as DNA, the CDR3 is TGTGCCAGCAGCCAAGAAAGCCGTCAGACTTTCTATGGCTACACCTTC. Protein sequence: CASSQESRQTFYGYTF.

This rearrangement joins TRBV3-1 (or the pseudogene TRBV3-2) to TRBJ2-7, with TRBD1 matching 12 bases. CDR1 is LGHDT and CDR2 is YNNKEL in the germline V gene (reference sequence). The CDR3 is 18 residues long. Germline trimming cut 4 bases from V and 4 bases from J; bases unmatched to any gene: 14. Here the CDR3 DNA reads TGTGCCAGCAGCCCCGAGTTGGGAACGGGACAGGGGGCTTACGAGCAGTACTTC. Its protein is CASSPELGTGQGAYEQYF.

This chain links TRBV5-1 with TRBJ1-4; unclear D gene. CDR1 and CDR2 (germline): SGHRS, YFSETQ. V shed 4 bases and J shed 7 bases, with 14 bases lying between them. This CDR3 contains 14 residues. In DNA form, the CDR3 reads TGCGCCAGCAGCCCGGACTTGGGGAGTGAAAAACTGTTTTTT. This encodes CASSPDLGSEKLFF.

CDR3 bases: TGTGCCAGCAGTGGGCTGGGAGGAGTCAATCAGCCCCAGCATTTT. It is translated as CASSGLGGVNQPQHF. The chain recombines TRBV6-4 with TRBJ1-5; D gene ambiguous. The germline V and J ends were trimmed by 4 bases and 3 bases, with 13 bases remaining between them. Per germline, CDR1 MRHNA and CDR2 SNTAGT. The CDR3 covers 15 residues.

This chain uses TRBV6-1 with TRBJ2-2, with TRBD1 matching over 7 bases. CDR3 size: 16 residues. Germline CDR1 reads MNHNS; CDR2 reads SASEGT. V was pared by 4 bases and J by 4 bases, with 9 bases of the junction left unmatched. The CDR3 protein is CASSGRPRGSTGELFF. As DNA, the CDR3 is TGTGCCAGCAGTGGACGACCCAGGGGGTCCACCGGGGAGCTGTTTTTT.

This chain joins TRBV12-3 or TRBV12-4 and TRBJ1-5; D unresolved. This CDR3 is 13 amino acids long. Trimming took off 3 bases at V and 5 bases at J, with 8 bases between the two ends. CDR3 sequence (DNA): TGTGCCAGCAGTTTTTCGCCGGATCAGCCCCAGCATTTT. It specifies CASSFSPDQPQHF.

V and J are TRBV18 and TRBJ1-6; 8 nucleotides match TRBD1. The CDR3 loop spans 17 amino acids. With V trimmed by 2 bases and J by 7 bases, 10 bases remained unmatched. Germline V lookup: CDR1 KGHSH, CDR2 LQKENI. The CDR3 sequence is CASSPRSGQGSNSPLHF. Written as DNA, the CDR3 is TGTGCCAGCTCACCAAGATCAGGACAGGGTTCAAATTCACCCCTCCACTTT. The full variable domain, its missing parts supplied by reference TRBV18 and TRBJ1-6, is NAGVMQNPRHLVRRRGQEARLRCSPMKGHSHVYWYRQLPEEGLKFMVYLQKENIIDESGMPKERFSAEFPKEGPSILRIQQVVRGDSAAYFCASSPRSGQGSNSPLHFGNGTRLTVT.

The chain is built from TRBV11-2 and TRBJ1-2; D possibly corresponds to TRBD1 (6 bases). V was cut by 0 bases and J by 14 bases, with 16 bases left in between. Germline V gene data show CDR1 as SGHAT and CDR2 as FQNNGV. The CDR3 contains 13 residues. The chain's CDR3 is CASSLDRGPILTF. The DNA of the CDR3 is TGTGCCAGCAGCTTAGACAGGGGCCCTATCCTGACCTTC.

CDR3 in DNA: TGTGCCAGTAGCCTCGACAGAGAGAAACTGTTTTTT. Residues: CASSLDREKLFF. The rearrangement joins TRBV19 to TRBJ1-4, with D possibly matching TRBD1 (5 bases). Germline CDR1 LNHDA, CDR2 SQIVND (reference sequence). Trimming shortened V by 6 bases and J by 11 bases, and 13 bases separated the two germline ends. The CDR3 runs to 12 residues. The full variable domain, rest sourced from reference TRBV19 and TRBJ1-4, is DGGITQSPKYLFRKEGQNVTLSCEQNLNHDAMYWYRQDPGQGLRLIYYSQIVNDFQKGDIAEGYSVSREKKESFPLTVTSAQKNPTAFYLCASSLDREKLFFGSGTQLSVL.

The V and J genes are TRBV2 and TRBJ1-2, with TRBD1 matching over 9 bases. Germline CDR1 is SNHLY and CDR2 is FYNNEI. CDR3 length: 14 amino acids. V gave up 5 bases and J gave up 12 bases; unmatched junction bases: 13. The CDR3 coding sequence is TGTGCCAGCAGTACCGCGACAGGGGGGGTTTTTCACACCTTC. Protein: CASSTATGGVFHTF.

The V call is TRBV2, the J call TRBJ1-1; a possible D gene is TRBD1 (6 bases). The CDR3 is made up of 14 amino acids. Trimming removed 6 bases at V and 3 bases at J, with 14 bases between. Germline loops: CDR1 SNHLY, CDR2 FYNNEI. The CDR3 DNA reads TGTGCCAGCAGGGGGGCATTGAGGGACACTGAAGCTTTCTTT. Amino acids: CASRGALRDTEAFF.

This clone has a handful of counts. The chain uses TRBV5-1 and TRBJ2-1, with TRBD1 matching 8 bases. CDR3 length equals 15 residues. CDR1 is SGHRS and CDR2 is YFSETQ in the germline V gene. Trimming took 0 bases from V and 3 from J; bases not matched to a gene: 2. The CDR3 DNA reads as TGCGCCAGCAGCTTGGAGGGACAGGACTACAATGAGCAGTTCTTC. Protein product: CASSLEGQDYNEQFF.

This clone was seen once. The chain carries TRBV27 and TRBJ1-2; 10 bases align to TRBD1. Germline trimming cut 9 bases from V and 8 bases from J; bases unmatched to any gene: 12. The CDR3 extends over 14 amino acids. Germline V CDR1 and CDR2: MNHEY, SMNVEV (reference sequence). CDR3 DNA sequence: TGTGCCAGAGGGGACAGGGGAAACAAGGGGGGCTACACCTTC. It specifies CARGDRGNKGGYTF.